This T cell receptor (beta chain) was identified in a study of blood T cells in healthy people across ages. For the second PCR, which ran for about 7 to 12 cycles, a sample-barcoded 5' primer and a J-beta primer mix were used. TCRdb used MiXCR to reprocess the 5' RACE reads, holding one entry per CDR3 protein. The top ten hold nearly 20% of the sample, which has under 1 million distinct CDR3 sequences, approximately 44% seen once. V shed 4 bases and J 6 bases; nucleotides not matched to a gene: 7. Per the germline V gene, CDR1 is MNHEY and CDR2 is SVGAGI. The CDR3 length is 14 residues. The chain recombines TRBV6-5 with TRBJ2-7, with 9 bases matching TRBD1. This clonotype was sampled from a man aged 55 to 70 in good health. The sample comprised blood. The CDR3 here is CASSWGQGPFEQYF. The CDR3, as DNA: TGTGCCAGCAGTTGGGGACAGGGCCCGTTCGAGCAGTACTTC.